The 3 T cell receptor beta chains in this list originate from one sample, sequenced in a study of blood T cell repertoires in COVID-19. The assay was immunoSEQ multiplex PCR, and TCRdb's table has in-frame clones only and misses some. The repertoire holds 70,000 to 95,000 clones, with roughly four fifths as singletons. Sample: peripheral blood. Every receptor here comes from a human donor in a cohort sampled during active COVID-19.

The rearrangement links TRBV5-1 to TRBJ1-2; 8 bases are shared with TRBD1. The CDR3 has 12 amino acids. Germline V gene lookup returns CDR1 SGHRS and CDR2 YFSETQ. V was pared by 2 bases and J by 6 bases, with 0 bases of the junction left unmatched. CDR3 loop: CASSLQGDGYTF. The CDR3 region has the DNA TGCGCCAGCAGCTTACAGGGGGATGGCTACACCTTC.

The chain joins TRBV2 to TRBJ1-2; 12 bases are a match to TRBD1. This CDR3 has 15 amino acids. With V trimmed by 7 bases and J by 8 bases, 11 bases remained unmatched. Germline lookup yields CDR1 SNHLY and CDR2 FYNNEI. The chain's CDR3 is CASTLTGQGAVGYTF. The CDR3 region has the DNA TGTGCCAGCACCCTCACGGGACAGGGGGCGGTCGGCTACACCTTC.

J is TRBJ1-6 and V is TRBV6-5; D not certain. V was pared by 2 bases and J by 10 bases, with 12 bases between. This CDR3 is 14 amino acids long. Germline V gives CDR1 MNHEY, CDR2 SVGAGI. In DNA form, the CDR3 reads TGTGCCAGCAGTTACGGTGGAGGGAAATCACCCCTCCACTTT. Amino acid sequence: CASSYGGGKSPLHF.